Listed below are T cell receptor beta chains from one sample, sequenced in a study of a mutant IDH1 vaccine in newly diagnosed glioma. Sequencing was performed with immunoSEQ multiplex PCR; in TCRdb, only in-frame clones are kept and a portion is missing. The profile shows tens of thousands of clones, 88% of them singletons. The sample was PBMCs, taken from a glioma patient treated with radiotherapy, temozolomide or both. The receptors shown here come from a middle-aged woman with glioma. The CDR3 runs from the conserved cysteine through the conserved F or W. D genes are given only for firm matches. Some rows have no size entry. The others give once, few or many, or a class for an expanded clone.

d_gene	v_gene	j_gene	abundance	CDR3nt	CDR3aa
NA	TRBV2	TRBJ2-5	NA	TGTGCCAGCAGTGGGACGGGAGAGACCCAGTACTTC	CASSGTGETQYF
TRBD1	TRBV5-1	TRBJ2-7	NA	TGCGCCAGCAGCCCTATTGGTCTGGGACAGAAGAACTACGAGCAGTACTTC	CASSPIGLGQKNYEQYF
NA	TRBV4-2	TRBJ1-1	NA	TGTGCCAGCAGCCAAGAGCGGAGGGGATTTGAAGCTTTCTTT	CASSQERRGFEAFF
TRBD1	TRBV6-5	TRBJ2-7	NA	TGTGCCAGCAGAAGGACACGGGACAGGCCCTACGAGCAGTACTTC	CASRRTRDRPYEQYF
NA	TRBV6-1	TRBJ2-1	NA	TGTGCCAGCAGTGAAACATACGGCCTTAGACTAGATGAGCAGTTCTTC	CASSETYGLRLDEQFF
TRBD2	TRBV5-1	TRBJ2-2	NA	TGCGCCAGCAGCTCTAGCGGGGGCACCGGGGAGCTGTTTTTT	CASSSSGGTGELFF
NA	TRBV30	TRBJ2-7	NA	TGTGCCTGGAGTCCCGTTGTGGGCGAGCAGTACTTC	CAWSPVVGEQYF
NA	TRBV30	TRBJ1-1	once	TGTGCCCGAGCCCAGGGGCTGAACACTGAAGCTTTCTTT	CARAQGLNTEAFF
NA	TRBV6-5	TRBJ2-3	NA	TGTGCCAGCAGTTACCCAAGTGCAGATACGCAGTATTTT	CASSYPSADTQYF
TRBD2	TRBV4-3	TRBJ2-5	NA	TGCGCCAGCAGCCCCGGGACTAGCGGGGGGGCAGAGACCCAGTACTTC	CASSPGTSGGAETQYF
TRBD1	TRBV18	TRBJ2-7	NA	TGTGCCAGCTCACCATCCATTGGACAGGGGCGCTCCTACGAGCAGTACTTC	CASSPSIGQGRSYEQYF
TRBD2	TRBV10-3	TRBJ2-7	NA	TGTGCCATCAGTGAGTCGAGGACTAGCGGGGGTCCCTACGAGCAGTACTTC	CAISESRTSGGPYEQYF
NA	TRBV6-6	TRBJ1-2	NA	TGTGCCAGCAGTCCCGGAGTGAACTATGGCTACACCTTC	CASSPGVNYGYTF
TRBD2	TRBV6-5	TRBJ2-7	NA	TGTGCCAGCAGCAGACTAGCGGGAGGGTACGAGCAGTACTTC	CASSRLAGGYEQYF
NA	TRBV30	TRBJ1-5	NA	TGTGCCTGGAGTGTTGATAGCAATCAGCCCCAGCATTTT	CAWSVDSNQPQHF
TRBD2	TRBV5-1	TRBJ2-5	NA	TGCGCCAGCAGTCCTGGACTAGCGGAGGGGAGGGTGGACTTC	CASSPGLAEGRVDF
NA	TRBV5-4	TRBJ2-1	NA	TGTGCCAGCAGCTTGGTGGGGGCCCTAGCTGGCAATGAGCAGTTCTTC	CASSLVGALAGNEQFF
NA	TRBV5-1	TRBJ2-1	NA	TGCGCCAGCAGCTTGGATGGGAGCTCCTACAATGAGCAGTTCTTC	CASSLDGSSYNEQFF
NA	TRBV29-1	TRBJ1-2	NA	TGCAGCGTTGTGGGGCCCCAGGGTAACGGCTACACCTTC	CSVVGPQGNGYTF
NA	TRBV7-9	TRBJ2-1	few	TGTGCCAGCGGAAGTAATGAGCAGTTCTTC	CASGSNEQFF
NA	TRBV5-4	TRBJ1-2	NA	TGTGCCAGCACCCTCACAAGGGTTGAGAGCAATGGCTACACCTTC	CASTLTRVESNGYTF
NA	TRBV4-2	TRBJ1-3	NA	TGTGCCAGCAGCCAAGAGGTCTCAGCCGCTGAGCGCACCATATATTTT	CASSQEVSAAERTIYF
NA	TRBV6-1	TRBJ2-4	NA	TGTGCCAGCAGTGACAGGGGACGGGGGGACATTCAGTACTTC	CASSDRGRGDIQYF
NA	TRBV2	TRBJ2-5	once	TGTGCCAGCAGTGAAGCGGGAGTCCTAAGGATCCAGTACTTC	CASSEAGVLRIQYF
NA	TRBV6-5	TRBJ2-2	NA	TGTGCCAGCAGTTATTGGGTTGGCACCGGGGAGCTGTTTTTT	CASSYWVGTGELFF
NA	TRBV4-2	TRBJ2-7	NA	TGTGCCAGCAGCCAAGATCTTGAGACTATATTTGGCGAGCAGTACTTC	CASSQDLETIFGEQYF
NA	TRBV2	TRBJ1-3	few	TGTGCCAGCATAGATGTGGGGACTGCATACACTGGAAACACCATATATTTT	CASIDVGTAYTGNTIYF
NA	TRBV27	TRBJ1-1	NA	TGTGCCAGCAGTGCGACACAGGTGGCTGAAGCTTTCTTT	CASSATQVAEAFF
NA	TRBV6-1	TRBJ1-1	NA	TGTGCCAGCATGCAGAACACTGAAGCTTTCTTT	CASMQNTEAFF
NA	TRBV5-1	TRBJ1-1	few	TGCGCCAGCAGCGCGGGGGTCAAGGTGAACACTGAAGCTTTCTTT	CASSAGVKVNTEAFF
TRBD2	TRBV5-4	TRBJ2-7	NA	TGTGCCAGCAGCTTGCGTAGCGGGAACTCCTACGAGCAGTACTTC	CASSLRSGNSYEQYF
NA	TRBV4-1	TRBJ2-1	NA	TGCGCCAGCAGCCTCAAAGACGGCTACAATGAGCAGTTCTTC	CASSLKDGYNEQFF
NA	TRBV7-9	TRBJ1-4	NA	TGTGCCAGCATCTATTACCCGACTAATGAAAAACTGTTTTTT	CASIYYPTNEKLFF
TRBD2	TRBV7-8	TRBJ2-7	NA	TGTGCCAGCAGCTGGCGGGAGGGCTACGAGCAGTACTTC	CASSWREGYEQYF
NA	TRBV5-1	TRBJ1-5	NA	TGCGCCAGCAGCTTTGGGGGCCTGGATCAGCCCCAGCATTTT	CASSFGGLDQPQHF
TRBD2	TRBV7-8	TRBJ2-2	NA	TGTGCCAGCAGCGCGCTAGCGGGGGGTCCCCCCGGGGAGCTGTTTTTT	CASSALAGGPPGELFF
NA	TRBV29-1	TRBJ1-3	NA	TGCAGCGTTGAAACACTCTCTGGAAACACCATATATTTT	CSVETLSGNTIYF
NA	TRBV2	TRBJ1-2	NA	TGTGCCAGCAGTGAAGAGGTACGAACTAACTATGGCTACACCTTC	CASSEEVRTNYGYTF
NA	TRBV5-1	TRBJ2-7	NA	TGCGCCAGCAGTCCGACCGGTCAGTACGAGCAGTACTTC	CASSPTGQYEQYF
NA	TRBV6-1	TRBJ1-2	NA	TGTGCCAGCAGTGAAGGGGGGACATCGTCTAACTATGGCTACACCTTC	CASSEGGTSSNYGYTF
TRBD1	TRBV30	TRBJ1-1	NA	TGTGCCTGGCTGAAGCAGGGGGCAGTAGGGGGAACTGAAGCTTTCTTT	CAWLKQGAVGGTEAFF
TRBD1	TRBV5-6	TRBJ1-4	once	TGTGCCAGCAGCCCCGGGACAGGGCATGAAAAACTGTTTTTT	CASSPGTGHEKLFF
TRBD1	TRBV5-4	TRBJ1-2	NA	TGTGCCAGCAGCTTGAGACAGGGGGCCTACTATGGCTACACCTTC	CASSLRQGAYYGYTF
NA	TRBV20-1	TRBJ2-4	NA	TGCAGTGCTGGCCGGGGGATTCAGTACTTC	CSAGRGIQYF